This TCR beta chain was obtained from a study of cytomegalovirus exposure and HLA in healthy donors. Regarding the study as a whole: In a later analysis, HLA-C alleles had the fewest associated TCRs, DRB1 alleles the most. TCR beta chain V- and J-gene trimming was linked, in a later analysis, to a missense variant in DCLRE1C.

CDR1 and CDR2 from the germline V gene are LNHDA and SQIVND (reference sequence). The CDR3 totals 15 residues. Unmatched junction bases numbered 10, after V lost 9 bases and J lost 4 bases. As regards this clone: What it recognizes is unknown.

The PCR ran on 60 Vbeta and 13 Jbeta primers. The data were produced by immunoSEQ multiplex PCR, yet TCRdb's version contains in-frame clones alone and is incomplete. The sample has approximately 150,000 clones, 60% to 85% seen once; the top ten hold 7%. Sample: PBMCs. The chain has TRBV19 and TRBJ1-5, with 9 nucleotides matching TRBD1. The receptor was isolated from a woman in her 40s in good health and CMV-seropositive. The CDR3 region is CASNGLGTGNQPQHF. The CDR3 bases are TGTGCCAGCAATGGTCTTGGGACAGGGAATCAGCCCCAGCATTTT.